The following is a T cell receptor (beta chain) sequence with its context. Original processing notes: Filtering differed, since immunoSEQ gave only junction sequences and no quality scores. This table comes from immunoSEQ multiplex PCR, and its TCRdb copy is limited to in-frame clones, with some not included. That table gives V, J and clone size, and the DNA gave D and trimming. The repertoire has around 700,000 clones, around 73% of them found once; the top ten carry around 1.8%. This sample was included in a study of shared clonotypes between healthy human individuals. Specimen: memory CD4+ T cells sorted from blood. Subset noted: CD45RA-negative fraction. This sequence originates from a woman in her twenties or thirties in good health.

CDR3 nucleotides: TGTGCCAGCAGTGAGGGGCGGGACTACGAGCAGTACTTC. Its protein product is CASSEGRDYEQYF. V gene TRBV6-1 combines with J gene TRBJ2-7; a weak D match, TRBD2 (6 bases). In germline, CDR1 is MNHNS, CDR2 SASEGT. Trimming removed 3 bases from V and 3 bases from J, with 9 bases in between. The CDR3 sequence is 13 residues long.